Listed below are T cell receptor beta chains from one sample, sequenced in a study of blood T cell repertoires in COVID-19. Sequencing used immunoSEQ multiplex PCR; TCRdb keeps in-frame clones, though not all of them. This table holds 250,000 to 350,000 clones, around 88% found once. Sequencing was carried out using peripheral blood. Source of these receptors: a woman aged 25 to 39 who had recovered from COVID-19. Each CDR3 is given with its conserved first and last residue. Each record gives: CDR3 DNA, CDR3 protein, J gene, clone size, V gene, D gene. A D gene is named only where the DNA matches it firmly. Expanded clones get a size class; other rows say once, few or many, or leave the size out.

DNA: TGTGCCAGCAGGCGGGGTTCCGAAATGTACTTC
CDR3: CASRRGSEMYF
J: TRBJ2-5
size: once
V: TRBV25-1
D: -

DNA: TGTGCCAGCACTATCAGGGTAGGGCTGAACACTGAAGCTTTCTTT
CDR3: CASTIRVGLNTEAFF
J: TRBJ1-1
size: -
V: TRBV6-6
D: -

DNA: TGTGCCATCAGTGCCACCGGGACAGGGGTGGAGGGCACCGGGGAGCTGTTTTTT
CDR3: CAISATGTGVEGTGELFF
J: TRBJ2-2
size: -
V: TRBV10-3
D: TRBD1

DNA: TGTGCCAGCAGCTTAGCCGGGGTAACTGAAGCTTTCTTT
CDR3: CASSLAGVTEAFF
J: TRBJ1-1
size: -
V: TRBV7-2
D: -

DNA: TGTGCCATCAGTGGGGGACAGGGAAGCAACACCGGGGAGCTGTTTTTT
CDR3: CAISGGQGSNTGELFF
J: TRBJ2-2
size: -
V: TRBV10-3
D: TRBD1

DNA: TGTGCCAGCTTAATCAGGGGGCCGAATTCACCCCTCCACTTT
CDR3: CASLIRGPNSPLHF
J: TRBJ1-6
size: -
V: TRBV2
D: TRBD1

DNA: TGTGCCAGCAGCGGGGGCTGGCTCGGCTACGAGCAGTACTTC
CDR3: CASSGGWLGYEQYF
J: TRBJ2-7
size: once
V: TRBV7-2
D: -

DNA: TGTGCCACCAGCAGAGGGGTCCGACAGGTAGATGACGGGGAGCTGTTTTTT
CDR3: CATSRGVRQVDDGELFF
J: TRBJ2-2
size: -
V: TRBV15
D: -

DNA: TGTGCCAGCTCACAAGGGACAGACTACGAGCAGTACTTC
CDR3: CASSQGTDYEQYF
J: TRBJ2-7
size: -
V: TRBV18
D: TRBD1

DNA: TGTGCCAGCACCTCGGATGAGGCAGGGTTTGGTTCACCCCTCCACTTT
CDR3: CASTSDEAGFGSPLHF
J: TRBJ1-6
size: -
V: TRBV2
D: -

DNA: TGTGCCAGCAGCCCCTTTTCTGGGGCCAACGTCCTGACTTTC
CDR3: CASSPFSGANVLTF
J: TRBJ2-6
size: -
V: TRBV7-9
D: -

DNA: TGTGCCAGCCAACGGACAGGGCAAGAGACCCAGTACTTC
CDR3: CASQRTGQETQYF
J: TRBJ2-5
size: -
V: TRBV5-6
D: TRBD1

DNA: TGTGCCAGCAGCTTATATATGGAGGACCAGCCCCAGCATTTT
CDR3: CASSLYMEDQPQHF
J: TRBJ1-5
size: -
V: TRBV7-9
D: -

DNA: TGTGCCACCTCAGGGAGGGGTTGGGGCACTGAAGCTTTCTTT
CDR3: CATSGRGWGTEAFF
J: TRBJ1-1
size: -
V: TRBV6-5
D: -

DNA: TGTGCCAGCAGCTTTAGGACAGGGTCCTACGAGCAGTACTTC
CDR3: CASSFRTGSYEQYF
J: TRBJ2-7
size: -
V: TRBV5-6
D: TRBD1

DNA: TGTGCCAGCAGTGAACGTCAGGGGTGGGACTACGAGCAGTACTTC
CDR3: CASSERQGWDYEQYF
J: TRBJ2-7
size: -
V: TRBV2
D: -

DNA: TGTGCCAGCACCAAGAGGGAGAGCTCCTATAATTCACCCCTCCACTTT
CDR3: CASTKRESSYNSPLHF
J: TRBJ1-6
size: -
V: TRBV2
D: -

DNA: TGTGCCAGCAGTATTGGACAGGGGGCTCACTATGGCTACACCTTC
CDR3: CASSIGQGAHYGYTF
J: TRBJ1-2
size: -
V: TRBV28
D: TRBD1

DNA: TGTGCCAGCAGCTTGTCAGGGATGACTAGCACAGATACGCAGTATTTT
CDR3: CASSLSGMTSTDTQYF
J: TRBJ2-3
size: -
V: TRBV5-8
D: -

DNA: TGTGCCAGCAGTGAAATAGCGGGGGGTCAAGAGACCCAGTACTTC
CDR3: CASSEIAGGQETQYF
J: TRBJ2-5
size: few
V: TRBV6-4
D: TRBD2

DNA: TGTGCCAGCAGTCCACAGGGAAGCTATGGCTACACCTTC
CDR3: CASSPQGSYGYTF
J: TRBJ1-2
size: -
V: TRBV28
D: -

DNA: TGTGCCAGCAGCCAACTCGACCGGACTAGCGGGGTTACGCGCTACGAGCAGTACTTC
CDR3: CASSQLDRTSGVTRYEQYF
J: TRBJ2-7
size: once
V: TRBV14
D: TRBD2

DNA: TGTGCCAGTAAGAGGGGGCAGCTGAACACTGAAGCTTTCTTT
CDR3: CASKRGQLNTEAFF
J: TRBJ1-1
size: -
V: TRBV19
D: TRBD1

DNA: TGTGCCAGCAGCCCAGGGGGCGCGAATGGAAACACCATATATTTT
CDR3: CASSPGGANGNTIYF
J: TRBJ1-3
size: -
V: TRBV7-2
D: TRBD1

DNA: TGTGCCAGCAGCTTAGAGGCGGGAATCTCCTACAATGAGCAGTTCTTC
CDR3: CASSLEAGISYNEQFF
J: TRBJ2-1
size: once
V: TRBV11-2
D: -

DNA: TGTGCCAGCAGTTACTCGTTTGGAGTCTACGAGCAGTACTTC
CDR3: CASSYSFGVYEQYF
J: TRBJ2-7
size: -
V: TRBV6-5
D: -

DNA: TGTGCCAGCAGTTATAATTCCCCAGGGGTCCCCGAGCAGTACTTC
CDR3: CASSYNSPGVPEQYF
J: TRBJ2-7
size: many
V: TRBV6-6
D: -

DNA: TGTGCCAGCAGCAAGGAGGCGGGACCGGGGACCTACACCTTC
CDR3: CASSKEAGPGTYTF
J: TRBJ1-2
size: -
V: TRBV5-4
D: -

DNA: TGTGCCAGCAGGGACAGGCAGTCCCAGCATTTT
CDR3: CASRDRQSQHF
J: TRBJ1-5
size: -
V: TRBV28
D: TRBD1

DNA: TGTGCCACCAGTGATCCCGGCGGCTCCTACAATGAGCAGTTCTTC
CDR3: CATSDPGGSYNEQFF
J: TRBJ2-1
size: -
V: TRBV24-1
D: -

DNA: TGTGCCAGTAGTTGGGTTGGCAGGGGAGCGTCTGGAAACACCATATATTTT
CDR3: CASSWVGRGASGNTIYF
J: TRBJ1-3
size: -
V: TRBV19
D: -

DNA: TGTGCCAGCTTAGCCTCAGTCTCTGGAAACACCATATATTTT
CDR3: CASLASVSGNTIYF
J: TRBJ1-3
size: -
V: TRBV18
D: -

DNA: TGTGCCAGCAGCCTCTCCAGCGGAGCCTACGAGCAGTACTTC
CDR3: CASSLSSGAYEQYF
J: TRBJ2-7
size: -
V: TRBV3-1/TRBV3-2
D: -

DNA: TGTGCCAGCAGCCAAGATGGGAGGGCCTACAATGAGCAGTTCTTC
CDR3: CASSQDGRAYNEQFF
J: TRBJ2-1
size: -
V: TRBV3-1/TRBV3-2
D: TRBD2

DNA: TGTGCCAGCAGCCGGGGACAGCACACAGATACGCAGTATTTT
CDR3: CASSRGQHTDTQYF
J: TRBJ2-3
size: -
V: TRBV7-3
D: TRBD1

DNA: TGTGCCAGCAGTTTAAGTGGACTAGCCCTAAATGAGCAGTTCTTC
CDR3: CASSLSGLALNEQFF
J: TRBJ2-1
size: -
V: TRBV6-5
D: TRBD2

DNA: TGTGCCAGCAGCCCTGGACTAGCTCTAAGCACAGATACGCAGTATTTT
CDR3: CASSPGLALSTDTQYF
J: TRBJ2-3
size: -
V: TRBV5-4
D: TRBD2

DNA: TGTGCCAGCAGCTTGGGACAGGGGAGTGAGCAGTTCTTC
CDR3: CASSLGQGSEQFF
J: TRBJ2-1
size: -
V: TRBV11-3
D: TRBD1

DNA: TGTGCCAGCAGCTATCAGAAATCCTACGAGCAGTACTTC
CDR3: CASSYQKSYEQYF
J: TRBJ2-7
size: -
V: TRBV14
D: -

DNA: TGTGCCAGAAGCTCAAGGACATTATGTGAGCAGTTCTTC
CDR3: CARSSRTLCEQFF
J: TRBJ2-1
size: -
V: TRBV7-5
D: -

DNA: TGTGCCAGCAGCACCACCCCGGACAGGGGGCATAGAAACACCATATATTTT
CDR3: CASSTTPDRGHRNTIYF
J: TRBJ1-3
size: -
V: TRBV2
D: TRBD1

DNA: TGTGCCAGCAGCCAGACATACTACAATGAGCAGTTCTTC
CDR3: CASSQTYYNEQFF
J: TRBJ2-1
size: -
V: TRBV7-2
D: -

DNA: TGCGCCAGCAGCCCGTTCCCGGGACAGGGTTTGATCTACACCTTC
CDR3: CASSPFPGQGLIYTF
J: TRBJ1-2
size: -
V: TRBV5-1
D: TRBD1

DNA: TGTGCCAGCAGCCCGCAAAGGGCTAGCGGGGGGTACAATGAGCAGTTCTTC
CDR3: CASSPQRASGGYNEQFF
J: TRBJ2-1
size: once
V: TRBV5-6
D: TRBD2

DNA: TGTGCCAGCAGCTCCTCGGCAGGGGTGCCGGGATCACCCCTCCACTTT
CDR3: CASSSSAGVPGSPLHF
J: TRBJ1-6
size: -
V: TRBV5-5
D: -